The 23 T cell receptor beta chains reported below all come from one sample, sequenced in a study of shared clonotypes between healthy human individuals. The protocol was immunoSEQ multiplex PCR, while the TCRdb copy is restricted to in-frame clones and leaves out a portion. Here the sample spans roughly 500,000 clones, roughly 80% being singletons. The sample consisted of PBMCs. These receptors all come from a woman in her thirties or forties in good health. Some clones in this sample may be carry-over from other donors' samples.

This clone was seen once. This chain links TRBV7-8 with TRBJ2-7; D perhaps matches TRBD2 (6 bases). V was trimmed by 3 bases and J by 4 bases, leaving 13 bases between them. The CDR3 is 14 amino acids. In germline, CDR1 is SGHVS, CDR2 FQNEAQ. The CDR3 region has the DNA TGTGCCAGCAGCTTGACGGGAGTATCGTACGAGCAGTACTTC. Its protein product is CASSLTGVSYEQYF.

This sequence joins TRBV2 and TRBJ1-5; D is uncertain. The germline CDR1 and CDR2 sequences are SNHLY and FYNNEI. The germline V and J ends were trimmed by 8 bases and 4 bases, with 15 bases remaining between them. There are 14 residues in the CDR3. This CDR3 is CASEGIEGNQPQHF. The DNA for the CDR3 is TGTGCCAGCGAAGGGATCGAGGGAAATCAGCCCCAGCATTTT. Together with reference TRBV2 and TRBJ1-5, the CDR3 gives the full variable domain: EPEVTQTPSHQVTQMGQEVILRCVPISNHLYFYWYRQILGQKVEFLVSFYNNEISEKSEIFDDQFSVERPDGSNFTLKIRSTKLEDSAMYFCASEGIEGNQPQHFGDGTRLSIL.

V gene TRBV7-9 combines with J gene TRBJ1-1; TRBD1 might be the D (6 bases). The CDR3 has 14 amino acids. Trimming took 5 bases from V and 6 from J, leaving 16 bases between them. Germline V CDR1 and CDR2: SEHNR, FQNEAQ (reference sequence). CDR3 loop: CASSEGGRGAEAFF. CDR3 DNA sequence: TGTGCCAGCAGCGAGGGGGGTCGTGGGGCTGAAGCTTTCTTT.

On this clone: The same CDR3 arises from other DNA sequences in this sample as well. This rearrangement joins TRBV29-1 to TRBJ1-1; no clear D gene. The V end lost 6 bases, the J end lost 0 bases, and 2 bases lay between the germline ends. Germline-derived CDR1 and CDR2 are SQVTM and ANQGSEA. The CDR3 has 10 amino acids. The CDR3 region is CSVMNTEAFF. The CDR3 DNA sequence: TGCAGCGTGATGAACACTGAAGCTTTCTTT.

This clone was recorded at least ten times. A clone one base away is much larger, so this may be a read error. The chain couples TRBV7-9 to TRBJ1-5; D not resolved. Deletions cut 3 bases from V and 0 bases from J, with 12 bases between. This CDR3 comprises 16 residues. CDR1 and CDR2 from the germline V gene are SEHNR and FQNEAQ (reference sequence). The CDR3 is CASSFSRSDSNQPQHF. DNA of the CDR3: TGTGCCAGCAGCTTCTCCCGGAGCGATAGCAATCAGCCCCAGCATTTT. Combining the CDR3 with reference TRBV7-9 and TRBJ1-5 gives the whole variable domain DTGVSQNPRHKITKRGQNVTFRCDPISEHNRLYWYRQTLGQGPEFLTYFQNEAQLEKSRLLSDRFSAERPKGSFSTLEIQRTEQGDSAMYLCASSFSRSDSNQPQHFGDGTRLSIL.

This chain uses TRBV5-1 with TRBJ2-1, with D unclear. There are 14 residues in the CDR3. Trimming shortened V by 0 bases and J by 4 bases, and 8 bases separated the two germline ends. CDR1 SGHRS and CDR2 YFSETQ come from the germline V gene. CDR3 sequence (DNA): TGCGCCAGCAGCTTGGAAACAAGATACAATGAGCAGTTCTTC. Translated: CASSLETRYNEQFF.

Many counts were recorded for this clone. The sample carries other DNA sequences with the same CDR3. V is TRBV4-3 and J is TRBJ1-6, with TRBD1 as a possible D gene (6 bases). The CDR3 length is 14 residues. In germline, CDR1 is LGHNA, CDR2 YSLEER. V was clipped by 1 base and J by 9 bases, with 10 bases between them. CDR3 residues: CASSQVTGSSPLHF. The CDR3 coding sequence is TGCGCCAGCAGCCAAGTAACAGGGAGTTCACCCCTCCACTTT.

The chain employs TRBV2 and TRBJ2-1, with D perhaps TRBD2 (6 bases). This CDR3 has 14 amino acids. CDR1 is SNHLY and CDR2 is FYNNEI in the germline V gene. V shed 4 bases and J shed 5 bases, with 12 bases lying between them. CDR3 DNA: TGTGCCAGCAGTGTCCGGGGGAACGACAATGAGCAGTTCTTC. Encoded protein: CASSVRGNDNEQFF.

The chain recombines TRBV5-1 with TRBJ2-7; 7 bases fit TRBD2. The germline gives CDR1 SGHRS, CDR2 YFSETQ. The V gene end was trimmed by 0 bases and the J gene end by 4 bases; junction bases not matched to a gene: 16. The CDR3 loop spans 18 amino acids. The CDR3 is CASSLGLASRGVHYEQYF. CDR3 coding DNA: TGCGCCAGCAGCTTGGGACTAGCCTCCCGGGGAGTACATTACGAGCAGTACTTC.

V usage is TRBV15 and J usage is TRBJ2-3; D is unresolved. V lost 4 bases and J 5 bases, leaving 19 bases between the germline ends. The CDR3 runs to 16 residues. Germline V CDR1 and CDR2: LNHNV, YYDKDF (reference sequence). CDR3 protein: CATSIRLADRGDTQYF. CDR3 bases: TGTGCCACCAGCATACGACTGGCGGATCGAGGAGATACGCAGTATTTT. Full variable domain (rest looked up from reference TRBV15 and TRBJ2-3): DAMVIQNPRYQVTQFGKPVTLSCSQTLNHNVMYWYQQKSSQAPKLLFHYYDKDFNNEADTPDNFQSRRPNTSFCFLDIRSPGLGDTAMYLCATSIRLADRGDTQYFGPGTRLTVL.

Ten or more counts support this clone. The chain combines TRBV15 with TRBJ2-1; possibly TRBD1 or TRBD2 for D (5 bases each). There are 17 residues in the CDR3. The germline gives CDR1 LNHNV, CDR2 YYDKDF (reference sequence). Trimming took 5 bases from V and 8 from J, leaving 25 bases between them. The chain's CDR3 is CATSSRGELNRGHEQFF. CDR3 nucleotides: TGTGCCACCAGCTCAAGAGGGGAACTAAATAGGGGACATGAGCAGTTCTTC.

With regard to this clone: A far larger clone is one nucleotide away, so this likely arose from a read error. This chain links TRBV10-2 with TRBJ1-3; D is undetermined. This CDR3 region has 17 residues. Trimming cost V 6 bases and J 0 bases, with 18 bases left between them. Per the germline V gene, CDR1 is WSHSY and CDR2 is SAAADI. The CDR3 protein is CASSTAAPRNSGNTIYF. CDR3 DNA: TGCGCCAGCAGCACCGCCGCCCCGAGAAACTCTGGAAACACCATATATTTT.

This sequence joins TRBV11-2 and TRBJ1-1; no clear D gene. Germline V CDR1 and CDR2: SGHAT, FQNNGV. This CDR3 spans 14 amino acids. V was pared by 4 bases and J by 4 bases, with 13 bases between. Written as DNA, the CDR3 is TGTGCCAGCAGCTCCCCCCACAGTTTCACTGAAGCTTTCTTT. It yields the protein CASSSPHSFTEAFF.

The rearrangement joins TRBV7-3 to TRBJ2-7, with 7 bases that match TRBD2. This CDR3 region has 14 residues. Germline CDR1 SGHTA, CDR2 FQGTGA. The J segment lost 4 bases and the V segment lost 5 bases, leaving 8 bases of the junction unmatched. CDR3 protein: CASSPTSETYEQYF. Written as DNA, the CDR3 is TGTGCCAGCAGCCCAACTAGCGAAACGTACGAGCAGTACTTC. Looking up the rest from reference TRBV7-3 and TRBJ2-7 gives the full variable domain: GAGVSQTPSNKVTEKGKYVELRCDPISGHTALYWYRQSLGQGPEFLIYFQGTGAADDSGLPNDRFFAVRPEGSVSTLKIQRTERGDSAVYLCASSPTSETYEQYFGPGTRLTVT.

The rearrangement uses TRBV10-3 and TRBJ2-7; D is uncertain. V was trimmed by 3 bases and J by 3 bases, leaving 6 bases between them. Germline V CDR1 and CDR2: ENHRY, SYGVKD. The CDR3 totals 12 residues. The CDR3 spells CAISDVGYEQYF. Written as DNA, the CDR3 is TGTGCCATCAGTGATGTGGGCTACGAGCAGTACTTC.

On this clone itself: Other DNA variants within this sample encode the same CDR3. This chain connects TRBV9 to TRBJ2-1; 9 nucleotides line up with TRBD2. Losses at the gene ends were 2 bases for V and 1 base for J; bases not matched to a gene: 1. The CDR3 has 15 amino acids. Germline loops: CDR1 SGDLS, CDR2 YYNGEE. In DNA form, the CDR3 reads TGTGCCAGCAGCGTGACTAGCGGATCCTACAATGAGCAGTTCTTC. Translation: CASSVTSGSYNEQFF.

The rearrangement uses TRBV2 and TRBJ2-1; D gene unclear. CDR1 is SNHLY, CDR2 FYNNEI, per germline. This CDR3 comprises 13 residues. The germline V and J ends were trimmed by 3 bases and 10 bases, with 13 bases remaining between them. CDR3 nucleotide sequence: TGTGCCAGCAGTGACTTGCTCACAAGCGAGCAGTTCTTC. This sequence encodes CASSDLLTSEQFF.

The chain recombines TRBV29-1 with TRBJ2-3; TRBD2 matches at 10 bases. V was clipped by 3 bases and J by 2 bases; unmatched bases: 14. In germline, CDR1 is SQVTM, CDR2 ANQGSEA. The CDR3 extends over 18 amino acids. DNA of the CDR3: TGCAGCGTTGAGGGGCTAGCGGGAGTCGGAACATACACAGATACGCAGTATTTT. The encoded protein is CSVEGLAGVGTYTDTQYF.

This chain connects TRBV5-6 to TRBJ2-1, with 8 positions matching TRBD2. CDR3 length: 16 residues. The V gene's germline CDR1 is SGHDT and CDR2 YYEEEE. V shed 4 bases, J shed 4 bases, and the junction held 10 bases outside the gene matches. CDR3 in DNA: TGTGCCAGCAGCACCACCGGGACTAGGCCTTACAATGAGCAGTTCTTC. Protein sequence: CASSTTGTRPYNEQFF.

As DNA, the CDR3 is TGCGCCAGCAGCCAAGCTTCTAGCGGGAACCAAGAGACCCAGTACTTC. Translated, it gives CASSQASSGNQETQYF. V is TRBV4-1 and J is TRBJ2-5; TRBD2 aligns across 9 bases. Germline V gives CDR1 MGHRA, CDR2 YSYEKL. The CDR3 is 16 amino acids. J gave up 0 bases and V 1 base, and 3 bases lay outside the gene matches.

CDR3 protein: CASSYGLENYGYTF. CDR3 in DNA: TGTGCCAGCAGTTACGGGTTGGAAAACTATGGCTACACCTTC. The chain links TRBV6-5 to TRBJ1-2; D gene ambiguous. V gave up 2 bases and J gave up 2 bases, with 9 bases separating them. Germline V gene data show CDR1 as MNHEY and CDR2 as SVGAGI. CDR3 length: 14 residues.

The DNA for the CDR3 is TGTGCCAGCAGTCCTACGGAGGTAAACGCTGAAGCTTTCTTT. Translation: CASSPTEVNAEAFF. The chain uses TRBV6-5 and TRBJ1-1; D remains ambiguous. With 5 bases removed from V and 6 bases from J, the gap between germline ends came to 16 bases. This CDR3 region has 14 residues. Per the germline V gene, CDR1 is MNHEY and CDR2 is SVGAGI.

A remark on this clone: Other DNA sequences of this sample code for an identical CDR3. The chain uses TRBV5-1 and TRBJ2-1; D possibly corresponds to TRBD1 (5 bases). V was pared by 4 bases and J by 1 base, with 9 bases between. The CDR3 has 14 residues. Germline loops: CDR1 SGHRS, CDR2 YFSETQ. CDR3 DNA: TGCGCCAGCAGCCTGGCAGGGTCCTACAATGAGCAGTTCTTC. Translating gives CASSLAGSYNEQFF.